Listed here is a single T cell receptor beta chain. Participants, about 18 to 90 years old, spanned fewer than 25 US areas. Looked up from germline, CDR1 is MNHEY and CDR2 is SMNVEV (reference sequence). The ends were cut back, 3 bases at V and 3 bases at J, with 11 bases in the middle. The CDR3 spans 14 residues. These data are taken from a study of blood T cell repertoires in COVID-19. Study overall: Nucleic acid was either cDNA or gDNA, and it came from T cells, B-cell-depleted T cells, or PBMCs.

Measured with immunoSEQ multiplex PCR; TCRdb has only the in-frame clones, and not every one. The sample carries about 310,000 clones, about 91% recorded once. This chain links TRBV27 with TRBJ1-1, with TRBD1 as a possible D gene (5 bases). Sequencing was performed on PBMCs or T cells enriched from blood (not recorded which). The source is a woman aged 40 to 50 who had recovered from COVID-19. CDR3 region: CASSLEGSHTEAFF. CDR3 coding DNA: TGTGCCAGCAGTTTGGAGGGGTCGCACACTGAAGCTTTCTTT.